This T cell receptor (beta chain) was documented in a study of identifying expanded T cells in peripheral blood. CDR1 is MNHEY, CDR2 SVGAGI, per germline. J lost 7 bases, V lost 8 bases, and 12 bases had no gene match. CDR3 length: 14 amino acids. This table comes from immunoSEQ multiplex PCR, and its TCRdb copy is limited to in-frame clones, with some not included. The table records about 130,000 clones, 65% to 90% of them present only once. This chain links TRBV6-5 with TRBJ2-7; 9 positions agree with TRBD1. This receptor was taken from a person between 18 and 70 years old in good health. Sequencing input: blood. The DNA of the CDR3 is TGTGCCAGCTCCCCACAGGGGGCCGTACCTGAGCAGTACTTC. It yields the protein CASSPQGAVPEQYF.